This T cell receptor (beta chain) was captured by sequencing in a study of shared T cell receptors in the human thymus. V lost 4 bases and J lost 4; bases outside the gene matches: 4. CDR3 length: 13 residues. The germline CDR1 and CDR2 sequences are SEHNR and FQNEAQ (reference sequence). Produced via immunoSEQ multiplex PCR; TCRdb's table is partial and in-frame only. This sample has about 660,000 clones, with 80% to 90% found just once. These same data were also listed under a study on human thymus T cells.

The rearrangement uses TRBV7-9 and TRBJ2-7; 7 nucleotides align to TRBD2. The clonotype was recovered from a boy under two years old with a congenital heart defect. Sequencing was performed on thymocytes. This CDR3 is CASSSLALYEQYF. The CDR3 region has the DNA TGTGCCAGCAGCTCACTAGCGTTGTACGAGCAGTACTTC.